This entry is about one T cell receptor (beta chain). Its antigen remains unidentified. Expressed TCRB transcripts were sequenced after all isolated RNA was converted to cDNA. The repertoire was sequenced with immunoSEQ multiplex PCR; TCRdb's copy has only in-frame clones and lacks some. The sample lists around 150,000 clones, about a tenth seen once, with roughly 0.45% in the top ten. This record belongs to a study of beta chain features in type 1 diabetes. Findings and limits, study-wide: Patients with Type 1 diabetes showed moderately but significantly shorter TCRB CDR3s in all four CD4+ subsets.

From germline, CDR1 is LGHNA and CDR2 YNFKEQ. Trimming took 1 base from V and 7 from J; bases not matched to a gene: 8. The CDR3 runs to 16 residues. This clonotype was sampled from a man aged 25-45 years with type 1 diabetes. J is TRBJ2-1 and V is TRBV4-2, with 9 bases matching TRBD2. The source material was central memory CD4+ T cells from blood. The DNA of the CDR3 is TGTGCCAGCAGCCAAGTTTCGGTAGCGGGAGAAAATGAGCAGTTCTTC. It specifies CASSQVSVAGENEQFF.